This T cell receptor beta chain was captured by sequencing in a study of blood T cell repertoires in COVID-19. The wider study: From the United States, Italy and Spain came samples of acute and convalescent COVID-19. PBMCs, B-cell-depleted T cells, or T cells were the source of the cDNA or gDNA that made up the material.

Original processing notes: How many nucleated cells were present was estimated from reference gene primer amplification. TCRdb's copy holds only in-frame clones and misses some; the assay was immunoSEQ multiplex PCR. That table gives V, J and clone size, and the DNA gave D and trimming. The sample consists of under 150,000 clones, around 89% of them appearing once. The V and J ends lost 4 bases and 7 bases respectively, with 23 bases between them. The CDR3 consists of 17 residues. From germline, CDR1 is LNHDA and CDR2 SQIVND (reference sequence). Sequencing input: peripheral blood. V and J are TRBV19 and TRBJ2-1; a possible D gene is TRBD2 (6 bases). The TCR comes from a man over 45 with active or convalescent COVID-19. CDR3 in amino acids: CASSTTGTSRGLNEQFF. Here the CDR3 DNA reads TGTGCCAGTAGTACCACTGGGACTTCTAGGGGCCTGAATGAGCAGTTCTTC.